These 14 T cell receptor beta chains were all obtained from the same sample, sequenced in a study of T cell responses to AZD1222 COVID-19 vaccine. Method: immunoSEQ multiplex PCR; TCRdb's copy keeps in-frame clones and lacks some. The top ten clones hold approximately 17% of a sample with 150,000 to 180,000 clones, around 90% of them seen once. This specimen consisted of peripheral blood, obtained on day 0 of AZD1222 vaccination. The receptors derive from an adult in good health.

This clone appeared a single time. V and J are TRBV7-6 and TRBJ1-2; 7 positions agree with TRBD1. J was trimmed by 6 bases and V by 0 bases; bases with no gene match: 10. This CDR3 spans 16 amino acids. Germline CDR1 is SGHVS and CDR2 is FNYEAQ. The CDR3 protein is CASSLAVQGRVDGYTF. CDR3 coding DNA: TGTGCCAGCAGCTTAGCCGTACAGGGGCGGGTTGATGGCTACACCTTC. Complete variable domain (other parts from reference TRBV7-6 and TRBJ1-2): GAGVSQSPRYKVTKRGQDVALRCDPISGHVSLYWYRQALGQGPEFLTYFNYEAQQDKSGLPNDRFSAERPEGSISTLTIQRTEQRDSAMYRCASSLAVQGRVDGYTFGSGTRLTVV.

This clone came up a few times. J is TRBJ1-1 and V is TRBV4-1; D is uncertain. The CDR3 is made up of 14 amino acids. V lost 2 bases to trimming and J lost 7 bases, with 14 bases between them. CDR1 and CDR2 from the germline V gene are MGHRA and YSYEKL. The CDR3 DNA reads as TGCGCCAGCAGCCAAAGTAAGGGCTGGAGTGAAGCTTTCTTT. It encodes CASSQSKGWSEAFF.

This clone showed up just once. J is TRBJ2-7 and V is TRBV6-5; the D is unclear. V gave up 6 bases and J gave up 3 bases, with 9 bases separating them. The CDR3 consists of 12 residues. The V gene's germline CDR1 is MNHEY and CDR2 SVGAGI. DNA of the CDR3: TGTGCCAGCAGGGAGACCAGCTACGAGCAGTACTTC. It encodes CASRETSYEQYF.

This chain uses TRBV2 with TRBJ2-1, with a possible D match to TRBD2 (6 bases). The CDR3 runs 14 residues. Trimming shortened V by 4 bases and J by 5 bases, and 12 bases separated the two germline ends. Germline V CDR1 and CDR2: SNHLY, FYNNEI. CDR3 DNA: TGTGCCAGCAGTGGACTAGACCCCAACAATGAGCAGTTCTTC. As protein: CASSGLDPNNEQFF.

The rearrangement uses TRBV10-3 and TRBJ1-1, with no clear D. The germline V gene encodes CDR1 ENHRY and CDR2 SYGVKD. V was pared by 4 bases and J by 2 bases, with 11 bases between. The length of the CDR3 is 14 residues. The CDR3 DNA is TGTGCCATCAGTGCGGCACTGGATAACACTGAAGCTTTCTTT. Translating gives CAISAALDNTEAFF.

This sequence joins TRBV19 and TRBJ2-7; D is unresolved. The V end was cut by 6 bases, the J end by 3 bases, with 18 bases between. The CDR3 totals 15 residues. Germline CDR1 is LNHDA and CDR2 is SQIVND (reference sequence). The chain's CDR3 is CASSPAAGQNYEQYF. The CDR3 DNA follows: TGTGCCAGTAGCCCGGCAGCCGGGCAGAACTACGAGCAGTACTTC.

The genes are TRBV2 and TRBJ2-5; TRBD1 is a possible D gene (5 bases). The CDR3 covers 15 residues. Germline assignment: CDR1 SNHLY and CDR2 FYNNEI. V lost 0 bases, J lost 7 bases, and 15 bases lay in between. The CDR3 loop reads CASSEALGAPGTQYF. DNA of the CDR3: TGTGCCAGCAGTGAAGCGCTTGGGGCGCCAGGGACCCAGTACTTC.

The V gene is TRBV11-1, the J gene TRBJ1-2; D remains ambiguous. CDR3 length equals 16 residues. Germline loops: CDR1 SGHAT, CDR2 FQDESV (reference sequence). Trimming removed 5 bases from V and 0 bases from J, with 16 bases in between. In nucleotides, the CDR3 is TGTGCCAGCAGCGCAATACCCTCGGGTCCTAACTATGGCTACACCTTC. Its protein product is CASSAIPSGPNYGYTF.

The chain links TRBV6-5 to TRBJ1-6, with 7 bases that match TRBD1. The CDR3 has 14 amino acids. CDR1 MNHEY and CDR2 SVGAGI come from the germline V gene. Losses at the gene ends were 7 bases for V and 8 bases for J; bases not matched to a gene: 8. In nucleotides, the CDR3 is TGTGCCAGCAAACCCGGGACAGCGGATTCACCCCTCCACTTT. Translation gives CASKPGTADSPLHF.

The V gene is TRBV7-2, the J gene TRBJ2-4; D call uncertain. The V and J ends lost 5 bases and 2 bases respectively, with 13 bases between them. Germline-derived CDR1 and CDR2 are SGHTA and FQGNSA. The length of the CDR3 is 15 residues. DNA for the CDR3: TGTGCCAGCAGCGCGCATCGGGTAACCAAAAACATTCAGTACTTC. Translation gives CASSAHRVTKNIQYF.

This sequence joins TRBV28 and TRBJ1-1; perhaps TRBD1 as D (5 bases). The CDR3 has 16 residues. Germline lookup yields CDR1 MDHEN and CDR2 SYDVKM. V was shortened by 4 bases and J by 0 bases, with 15 bases between the two germline ends. This CDR3 is CASSYPRGKLNTEAFF. CDR3 DNA sequence: TGTGCCAGCAGTTATCCGCGGGGGAAGTTGAACACTGAAGCTTTCTTT.

The genes are TRBV9 and TRBJ1-1, with 7 nucleotides matching TRBD1. This CDR3 contains 14 residues. Per germline, CDR1 SGDLS and CDR2 YYNGEE. With 4 bases clipped from V and 3 bases from J, the junction kept 6 bases outside the gene matches. This chain's CDR3 is CASSFYDRDTEAFF. The CDR3 DNA sequence: TGTGCCAGCAGCTTCTACGACAGGGACACTGAAGCTTTCTTT.

The sample holds a few counts of this clone. This chain uses TRBV10-2 with TRBJ2-1; unclear D gene. The CDR3 is made up of 16 amino acids. V was trimmed by 3 bases and J by 6 bases, leaving 18 bases between them. The germline V gene has CDR1 WSHSY and CDR2 SAAADI. CDR3 sequence: CASSETYSSVFNEQFF. In DNA form, the CDR3 reads TGCGCCAGCAGTGAAACCTACAGTTCTGTGTTCAATGAGCAGTTCTTC.

The chain has TRBV4-3 and TRBJ1-5; D gene unclear. V lost 0 bases, J lost 9 bases, and 18 bases lay in between. CDR1 is LGHNA, CDR2 YSLEER, per germline. This CDR3 contains 16 residues. The CDR3 region is CASSQEAAGQLGPQHF. CDR3 nucleotide sequence: TGCGCCAGCAGCCAAGAAGCAGCTGGGCAGTTGGGGCCCCAGCATTTT.